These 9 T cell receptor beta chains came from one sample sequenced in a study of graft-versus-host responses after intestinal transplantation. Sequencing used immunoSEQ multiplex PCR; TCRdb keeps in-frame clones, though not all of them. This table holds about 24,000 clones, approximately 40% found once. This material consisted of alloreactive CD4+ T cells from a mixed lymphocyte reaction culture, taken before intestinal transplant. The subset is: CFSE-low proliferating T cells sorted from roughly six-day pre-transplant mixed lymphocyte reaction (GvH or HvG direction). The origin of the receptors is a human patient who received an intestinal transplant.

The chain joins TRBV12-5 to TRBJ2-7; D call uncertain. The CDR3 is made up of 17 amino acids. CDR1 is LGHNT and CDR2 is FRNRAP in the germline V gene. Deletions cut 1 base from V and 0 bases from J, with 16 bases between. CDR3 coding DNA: TGTGCTAGTGGTTTGGAAACGGCGGCACTTAGCTCCTACGAGCAGTACTTC. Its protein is CASGLETAALSSYEQYF.

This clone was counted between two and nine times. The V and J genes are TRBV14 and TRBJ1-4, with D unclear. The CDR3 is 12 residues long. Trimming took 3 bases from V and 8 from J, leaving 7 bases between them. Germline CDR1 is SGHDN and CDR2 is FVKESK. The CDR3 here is CASSHTYEKLFF. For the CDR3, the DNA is TGTGCCAGCAGCCATACTTACGAAAAACTGTTTTTT.

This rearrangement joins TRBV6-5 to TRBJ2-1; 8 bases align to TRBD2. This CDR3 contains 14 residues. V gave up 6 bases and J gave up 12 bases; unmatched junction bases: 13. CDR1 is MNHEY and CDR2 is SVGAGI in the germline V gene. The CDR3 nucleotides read TGTGCCAGCAGCAGGACTAGCCCGAGGGGAAGGCAGTTCTTC. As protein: CASSRTSPRGRQFF.

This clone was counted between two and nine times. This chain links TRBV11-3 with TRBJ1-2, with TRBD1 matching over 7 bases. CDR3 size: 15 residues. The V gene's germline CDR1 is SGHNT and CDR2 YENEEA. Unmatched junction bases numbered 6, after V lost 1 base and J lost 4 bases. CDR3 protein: CASSLGPGQLYGYTF. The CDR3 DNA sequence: TGTGCCAGCAGCTTAGGGCCGGGACAGCTCTATGGCTACACCTTC.

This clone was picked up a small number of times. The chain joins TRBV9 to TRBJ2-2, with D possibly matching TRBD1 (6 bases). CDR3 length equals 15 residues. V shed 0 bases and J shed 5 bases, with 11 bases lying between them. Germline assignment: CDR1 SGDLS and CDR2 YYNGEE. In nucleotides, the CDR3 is TGTGCCAGCAGCGTAGCGGTAGGGGGAACCGGGGAGCTGTTTTTT. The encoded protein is CASSVAVGGTGELFF.

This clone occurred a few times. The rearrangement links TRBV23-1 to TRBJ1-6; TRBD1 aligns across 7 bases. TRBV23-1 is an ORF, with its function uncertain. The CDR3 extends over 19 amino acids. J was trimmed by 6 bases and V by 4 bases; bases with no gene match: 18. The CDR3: CASSLTPGQELLGNSPLHF. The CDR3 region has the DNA TGCGCCAGCAGTCTTACCCCTGGACAGGAACTATTAGGTAATTCACCCCTCCACTTT.

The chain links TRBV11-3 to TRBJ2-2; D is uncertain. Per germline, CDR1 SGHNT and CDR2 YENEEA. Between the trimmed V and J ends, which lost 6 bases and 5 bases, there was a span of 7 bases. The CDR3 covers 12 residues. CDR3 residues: CASSRETGELFF. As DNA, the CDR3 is TGTGCCAGCAGTCGAGAGACCGGGGAGCTGTTTTTT.

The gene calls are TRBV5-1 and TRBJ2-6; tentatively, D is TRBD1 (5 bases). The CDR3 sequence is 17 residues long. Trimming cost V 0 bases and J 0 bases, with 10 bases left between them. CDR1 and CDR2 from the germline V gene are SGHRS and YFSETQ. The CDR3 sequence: CASSLAGRASGANVLTF. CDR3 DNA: TGCGCCAGCAGCTTGGCTGGCAGGGCCTCTGGGGCCAACGTCCTGACTTTC. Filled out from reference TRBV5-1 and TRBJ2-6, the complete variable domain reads KAGVTQTPRYLIKTRGQQVTLSCSPISGHRSVSWYQQTPGQGLQFLFEYFSETQRNKGNFPGRFSGRQFSNSRSEMNVSTLELGDSALYLCASSLAGRASGANVLTFGAGSRLTVL.

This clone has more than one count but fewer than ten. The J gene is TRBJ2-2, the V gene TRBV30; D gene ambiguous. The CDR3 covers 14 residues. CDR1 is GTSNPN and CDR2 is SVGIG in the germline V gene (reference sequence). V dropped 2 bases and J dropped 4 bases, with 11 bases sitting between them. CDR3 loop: CAWSPGRTTGELFF. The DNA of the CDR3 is TGTGCCTGGAGTCCTGGCAGAACCACCGGGGAGCTGTTTTTT.